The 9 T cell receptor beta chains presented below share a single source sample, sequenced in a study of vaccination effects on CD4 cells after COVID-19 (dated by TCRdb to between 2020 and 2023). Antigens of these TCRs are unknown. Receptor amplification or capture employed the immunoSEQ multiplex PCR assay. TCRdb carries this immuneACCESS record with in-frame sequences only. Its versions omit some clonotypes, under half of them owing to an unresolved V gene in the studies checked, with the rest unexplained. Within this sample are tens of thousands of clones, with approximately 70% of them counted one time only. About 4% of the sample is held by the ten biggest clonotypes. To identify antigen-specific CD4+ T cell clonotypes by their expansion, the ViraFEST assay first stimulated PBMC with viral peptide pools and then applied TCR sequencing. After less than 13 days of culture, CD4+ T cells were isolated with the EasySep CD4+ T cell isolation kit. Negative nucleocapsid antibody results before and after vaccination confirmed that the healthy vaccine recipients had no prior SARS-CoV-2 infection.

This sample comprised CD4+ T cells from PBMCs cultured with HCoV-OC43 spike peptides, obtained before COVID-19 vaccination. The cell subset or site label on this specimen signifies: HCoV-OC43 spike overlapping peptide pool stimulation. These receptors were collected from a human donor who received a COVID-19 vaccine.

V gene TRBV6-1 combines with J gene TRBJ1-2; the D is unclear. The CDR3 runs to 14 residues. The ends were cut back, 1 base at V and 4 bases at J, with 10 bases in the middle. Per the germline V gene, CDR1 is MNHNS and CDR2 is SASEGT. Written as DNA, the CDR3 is TGTGCCAGCAGTGAAGGATGGCAGACCTATGGCTACACCTTC. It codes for CASSEGWQTYGYTF.

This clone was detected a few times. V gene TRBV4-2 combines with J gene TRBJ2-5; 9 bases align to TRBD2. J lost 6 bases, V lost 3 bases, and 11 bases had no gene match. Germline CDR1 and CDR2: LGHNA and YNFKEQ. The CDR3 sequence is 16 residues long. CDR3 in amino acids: CASSQDSGGSQQTQYF. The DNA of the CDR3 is TGTGCCAGCAGCCAGGATAGCGGGGGATCGCAACAGACCCAGTACTTC.

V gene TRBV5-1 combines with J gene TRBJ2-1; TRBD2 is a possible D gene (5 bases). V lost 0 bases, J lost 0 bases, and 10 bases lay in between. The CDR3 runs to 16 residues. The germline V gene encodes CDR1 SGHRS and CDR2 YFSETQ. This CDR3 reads CASSLGGVYSYNEQFF. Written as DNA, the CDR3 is TGCGCCAGCAGCTTGGGGGGAGTCTACTCCTACAATGAGCAGTTCTTC.

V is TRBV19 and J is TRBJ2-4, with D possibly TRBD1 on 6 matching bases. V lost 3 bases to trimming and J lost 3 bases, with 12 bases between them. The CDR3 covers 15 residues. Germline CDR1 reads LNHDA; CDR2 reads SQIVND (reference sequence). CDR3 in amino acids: CASSMSGAGKNIQYF. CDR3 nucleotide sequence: TGTGCCAGTAGTATGTCAGGGGCTGGCAAAAACATTCAGTACTTC.

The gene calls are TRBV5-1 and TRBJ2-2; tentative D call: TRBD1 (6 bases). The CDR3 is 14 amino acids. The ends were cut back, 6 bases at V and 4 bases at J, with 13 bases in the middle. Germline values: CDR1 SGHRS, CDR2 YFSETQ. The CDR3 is CASNPGTTTGELFF. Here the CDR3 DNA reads TGCGCCAGCAACCCCGGGACAACCACCGGGGAGCTGTTTTTT. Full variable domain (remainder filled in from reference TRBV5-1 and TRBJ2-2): KAGVTQTPRYLIKTRGQQVTLSCSPISGHRSVSWYQQTPGQGLQFLFEYFSETQRNKGNFPGRFSGRQFSNSRSEMNVSTLELGDSALYLCASNPGTTTGELFFGEGSRLTVL.

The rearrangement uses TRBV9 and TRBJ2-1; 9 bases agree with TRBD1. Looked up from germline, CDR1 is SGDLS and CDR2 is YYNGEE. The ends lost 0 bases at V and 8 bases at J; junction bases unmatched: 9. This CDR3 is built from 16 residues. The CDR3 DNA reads TGTGCCAGCAGCGTAGGGGGGACAGGGCTTATACATGAGCAGTTCTTC. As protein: CASSVGGTGLIHEQFF.

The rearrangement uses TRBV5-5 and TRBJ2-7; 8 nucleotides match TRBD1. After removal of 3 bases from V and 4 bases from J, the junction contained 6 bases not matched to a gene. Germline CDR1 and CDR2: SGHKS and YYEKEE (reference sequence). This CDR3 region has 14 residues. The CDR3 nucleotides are TGTGCCAGCAGCTCCGGGACAGGAAGGTACGAGCAGTACGTC. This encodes CASSSGTGRYEQYV.

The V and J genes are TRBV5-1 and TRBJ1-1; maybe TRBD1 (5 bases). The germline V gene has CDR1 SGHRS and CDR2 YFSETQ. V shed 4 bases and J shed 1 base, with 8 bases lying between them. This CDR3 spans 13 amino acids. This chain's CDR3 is CASSVRENTEAFF. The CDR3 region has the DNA TGCGCCAGCAGCGTCAGGGAGAACACTGAAGCTTTCTTT.

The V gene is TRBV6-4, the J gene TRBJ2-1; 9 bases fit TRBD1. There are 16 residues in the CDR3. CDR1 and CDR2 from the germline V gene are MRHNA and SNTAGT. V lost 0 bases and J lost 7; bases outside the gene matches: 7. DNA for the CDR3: TGTGCCAGCAGTGACTCAGGGACAGGGTTGAAGAATGAGCAGTTCTTC. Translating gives CASSDSGTGLKNEQFF.